One sample yielded the 24 T cell receptor beta chains listed below, sequenced in a study of regulatory T cells in long-lasting Graves disease (dated by TCRdb to the early 2020s). Library prep was done by multiplex PCR. TCRdb records Illumina HiSeq 4000 as the sequencer. TCR beta libraries were built with iRepertoire HTBI primers and Arm-PCR amplification of CDR3 regions. TCRdb took the public reads, trimmed them with fastp at Q25, ran MiXCR for clone calling and kept in-frame beta chains. Each record represents a unique CDR3 protein, reported with the most common genes and DNA among its rows. For this sample the table gives 300,000 to 500,000 distinct CDR3 sequences, of which less than 25% were detected only once. The ten largest clones capture around 20% of the sample. This specimen's time point label, per the study, means: persistent/refractory GD, antithyroid drugs over 5 years with positive TRAb. For both TCR sequencing and RNA sequencing, RNA was extracted from PBMCs in TRIzol.

The starting material was peripheral blood mononuclear cells (PBMCs), obtained when the disease was refractory, from a patient treated with antithyroid drugs. The receptors stem from a female donor with Graves disease.

This clonotype showed up many times. The CDR3 nucleotides are TGTGCCAGCAGCCCCAGGGGCGGGTCCCGTGTCGGCGAGCAGTACTTC. It translates to CASSPRGGSRVGEQYF. The chain employs TRBV7-9 and TRBJ2-7, with D possibly matching TRBD1 (6 bases). Trimming left V 5 bases short and J 6 bases short, with 23 bases between. This CDR3 is built from 16 residues. The germline V gene encodes CDR1 SEHNR and CDR2 FQNEAQ (reference sequence).

In regard to this clonotype: A read error may account for a junction end that differs from germline. The chain employs TRBV14 and TRBJ1-6; the match to TRBD1 covers 8 bases. This CDR3 is 17 amino acids long. The germline CDR1 and CDR2 sequences are SGHDN and FVKESK. The CDR3 loop is CASSQGGTGPYDSPLHF. The CDR3 nucleotides are TGTGCCAGCAGCCAAGGGGGGACAGGACCCTATGATTCACCCCTCCACTTT.

This clonotype appeared a few times. The chain combines TRBV12-5 with TRBJ2-7, with D tentatively TRBD1 (6 bases). The germline V gene has CDR1 LGHNT and CDR2 FRNRAP. The CDR3 loop spans 11 amino acids. CDR3 nucleotide sequence: TGTCCAATGGGGGCTACCTACGAGCAGTACTTC. Amino acids: CPMGATYEQYF.

This clonotype appeared a few times. The chain employs TRBV19 and TRBJ2-5, with 9 bases matching TRBD2. The V and J ends lost 4 bases and 1 base, in that order; junction bases with no gene match: 7. Germline V lookup: CDR1 LNHDA, CDR2 SQIVND (reference sequence). CDR3 size: 16 residues. The CDR3, as DNA: TGTGCCAGTAGTACTAGCGGGACAACAATCCAAGAGACCCAGTACTTC. Amino acids: CASSTSGTTIQETQYF.

This clonotype was recorded a few times. The rearrangement links TRBV20-1 to TRBJ2-5, with 7 bases that match TRBD1. The CDR3 loop spans 13 amino acids. CDR1 is DFQATT, CDR2 SNEGSKA, per germline (reference sequence). V lost 3 bases, J lost 0 bases, and 1 base stayed unmatched. CDR3: CSARTGYQETQYF. DNA of the CDR3: TGCAGTGCTAGGACAGGGTACCAAGAGACCCAGTACTTC.

This clonotype has at least ten counts. The chain joins TRBV28 to TRBJ1-3; TRBD1 agrees at 7 bases. V was pared by 5 bases and J by 0 bases, with 13 bases of the junction left unmatched. The germline CDR1 and CDR2 sequences are MDHEN and SYDVKM. This CDR3 region has 18 residues. The CDR3 loop is CASSPPTGRGDSGNTIYF. For the CDR3, the DNA is TGTGCCAGCAGTCCTCCGACAGGGCGAGGGGACTCTGGAAACACCATATATTTT.

The chain couples TRBV6-1 to TRBJ2-2; 9 nucleotides match TRBD2. V lost 10 bases, J lost 0 bases, and 6 bases stayed unmatched. The V gene's germline CDR1 is MNHNS and CDR2 SASEGT. The CDR3 extends over 15 amino acids. The CDR3 is CATGVAGANTGELFF. The CDR3 DNA is TGTGCCACGGGAGTAGCGGGAGCGAACACCGGGGAGCTGTTTTTT.

Only a few counts were recorded for this clonotype. The chain has TRBV20-1 and TRBJ2-7; TRBD2 agrees at 9 bases. V shed 1 base, J shed 2 bases, and the junction held 3 bases outside the gene matches. Germline values: CDR1 DFQATT, CDR2 SNEGSKA (reference sequence). The CDR3 is 14 residues long. The CDR3 DNA is TGCAGTGCTAGAGTTAGCGGGAGAGCCTACGAGCAGTACTTC. This encodes CSARVSGRAYEQYF.

This clonotype has ten or more counts. This chain links TRBV20-1 with TRBJ2-7; perhaps TRBD1 as D (8 bases). Germline V lookup: CDR1 DFQATT, CDR2 SNEGSKA (reference sequence). The CDR3 spans 12 residues. V was cut by 6 bases and J by 6 bases, with 15 bases left in between. CDR3 protein: CSARGREREQYF. DNA for the CDR3: TGCAGTGCCAGGGGGCGGGAGCGCGAGCAGTACTTC.

This clonotype appeared many times. In DNA, the CDR3 is TGTGCCAGCAGTTATAACAGGGGGCTGGAGCAGTACTTC. Its protein is CASSYNRGLEQYF. The gene calls are TRBV6-2 or TRBV6-3 and TRBJ2-7, with 9 bases lining up with TRBD1. V lost 3 bases and J lost 7; bases outside the gene matches: 4. This CDR3 contains 13 residues. In germline, CDR1 is MNHEY, CDR2 SVGEGT.

The chain recombines TRBV15 with TRBJ2-2; D possibly uses TRBD1 or TRBD2 (8 bases each). The CDR3 sequence is 20 residues long. Germline loops: CDR1 LNHNV, CDR2 YYDKDF (reference sequence). V lost 0 bases and J 1 base, leaving 21 bases between the germline ends. DNA for the CDR3: TGTGCCACCAGCAGAGACAGGGGGCCGGGGGGGGGATGGAACACCGGGGAGCTGTTTTTT. Protein: CATSRDRGPGGGWNTGELFF. The variable domain in full, completed from reference TRBV15 and TRBJ2-2, reads DAMVIQNPRYQVTQFGKPVTLSCSQTLNHNVMYWYQQKSSQAPKLLFHYYDKDFNNEADTPDNFQSRRPNTSFCFLDIRSPGLGDTAMYLCATSRDRGPGGGWNTGELFFGEGSRLTVL.

The chain has TRBV7-9 and TRBJ1-4; D is uncertain. Germline lookup yields CDR1 SEHNR and CDR2 FQNEAQ (reference sequence). Trimming removed 4 bases at V and 8 bases at J, with 14 bases between. The CDR3 consists of 14 residues. The CDR3 DNA reads TGTGCCAGCAGCTCGGCTGCGCTGGTCGAAAAACTGTTTTTT. It yields the protein CASSSAALVEKLFF.

This clonotype appeared many times. CDR3 bases: TGTGCCAGCTCGCGACAGTATGGCTACACCTTC. Its protein is CASSRQYGYTF. The chain couples TRBV18 to TRBJ1-2; D might be TRBD1 (5 bases). Per the germline V gene, CDR1 is KGHSH and CDR2 is LQKENI. Trimming took 6 bases from V and 5 from J, leaving 7 bases between them. This CDR3 is built from 11 residues.

The sample holds many counts of this clonotype. The chain employs TRBV3-1 and TRBJ1-1; D is unclear. The V and J ends lost 4 bases and 2 bases respectively, with 8 bases between them. Germline CDR1 reads LGHDT; CDR2 reads YNNKEL (reference sequence). The CDR3 loop spans 13 amino acids. Here the CDR3 reads CASSLESNTEAFF. CDR3 DNA: TGTGCCAGCAGCCTAGAGAGTAACACTGAAGCTTTCTTT.

CDR3 sequence reads: CATSARDRGGEQYF. DNA for the CDR3: TGTGCCACCAGCGCACGGGACAGGGGTGGCGAGCAGTACTTC. The chain couples TRBV15 to TRBJ2-7; 10 bases match TRBD1. The CDR3 runs to 14 residues. The germline V gene encodes CDR1 LNHNV and CDR2 YYDKDF (reference sequence). J was trimmed by 6 bases and V by 5 bases; bases with no gene match: 7.

This clonotype was seen at least ten times. V gene TRBV27 combines with J gene TRBJ2-7; the D gene is possibly TRBD1 (5 bases). Germline lookup yields CDR1 MNHEY and CDR2 SMNVEV (reference sequence). Between the trimmed V and J ends, which lost 0 bases and 6 bases, there was a span of 15 bases. The CDR3 is 15 residues long. In DNA form, the CDR3 reads TGTGCCAGCAGTTTATCAGCAGGGCCCGCCGTCGAGCAGTACTTC. Translating it yields CASSLSAGPAVEQYF.

This clonotype was seen ten or more times. The chain uses TRBV20-1 and TRBJ2-7; TRBD2 aligns across 11 bases. V lost 2 bases and J lost 3; bases outside the gene matches: 6. The germline CDR1 and CDR2 sequences are DFQATT and SNEGSKA (reference sequence). The CDR3 loop spans 15 amino acids. CDR3 in amino acids: CSARTTSGKLYEQYF. CDR3 bases: TGCAGTGCTAGAACGACTAGCGGGAAGCTCTACGAGCAGTACTTC.

This clonotype was seen more than once but under ten times. The V gene is TRBV6-2 or TRBV6-3, the J gene TRBJ2-5; the match to TRBD2 covers 11 bases. This CDR3 is built from 16 residues. Germline V gene data show CDR1 as MNHEY and CDR2 as SVGEGT. V was pared by 5 bases and J by 5 bases, with 10 bases of the junction left unmatched. The CDR3 DNA follows: TGTGCCAGCAGTGACCGAACTAGCGGGAGTATGGAGACCCAGTACTTC. Translating gives CASSDRTSGSMETQYF.

This clonotype was observed at least ten times. The chain combines TRBV7-2 with TRBJ1-5; a possible D gene is TRBD1 (6 bases). The CDR3 consists of 15 residues. Trimming pared 1 base from V and 4 bases from J, leaving 11 bases between. Germline loops: CDR1 SGHTA, CDR2 FQGNSA. Here the CDR3 reads CASSLGRGGNQPQHF. As DNA, the CDR3 is TGTGCCAGCAGCTTAGGCAGGGGTGGTAATCAGCCCCAGCATTTT.

This clonotype was detected a few times. V is TRBV9 and J is TRBJ1-2; possibly TRBD1 for D (6 bases). Trimming took off 0 bases at V and 4 bases at J, with 13 bases between the two ends. The length of the CDR3 is 15 residues. CDR1 SGDLS and CDR2 YYNGEE come from the germline V gene. CDR3: CASSVVPGATYGYTF. For the CDR3, the DNA is TGTGCCAGCAGCGTAGTTCCAGGGGCAACCTATGGCTACACCTTC.

The chain couples TRBV7-9 to TRBJ2-5; the D gene is possibly TRBD2 (6 bases). CDR3 length equals 15 residues. Germline V gene data show CDR1 as SEHNR and CDR2 as FQNEAQ (reference sequence). V lost 3 bases and J 4 bases, leaving 15 bases between the germline ends. The CDR3 protein is CASSFQLGSRETQYF. The CDR3 coding sequence is TGTGCCAGCAGCTTTCAGCTCGGGAGTAGAGAGACCCAGTACTTC.

This clonotype was counted only a few times. The chain links TRBV20-1 to TRBJ2-1; D assignment may be TRBD1 or TRBD2 (5 bases each). This CDR3 has 14 amino acids. Germline V lookup: CDR1 DFQATT, CDR2 SNEGSKA (reference sequence). The CDR3: CSGTRDGSYNEQFF. In DNA form, the CDR3 reads TGCAGCGGGACCCGGGACGGTTCCTACAATGAGCAGTTCTTC.

This clonotype was counted a few times. The chain has TRBV5-1 and TRBJ2-7; D may be TRBD2 (5 bases). V was clipped by 0 bases and J by 0 bases, with 7 bases between them. Germline V gene sequence: CDR1 SGHRS, CDR2 YFSETQ. The CDR3 is 14 residues long. The chain's CDR3 is CASSLGTHSYEQYF. CDR3 nucleotide sequence: TGCGCCAGCAGCTTGGGGACTCACTCCTACGAGCAGTACTTC.

Of note for this clonotype: The germline gene is not matched at one end of the junction; a read error may be the cause. CDR3 bases: TGTGCCAGCAGCGGATCACAGGGCGGCGGGGAGCTGTTTTTT. Translation gives CASSGSQGGGELFF. V usage is TRBV5-1 and J usage is TRBJ2-2; TRBD1 might be the D (6 bases). This CDR3 contains 14 residues. Germline CDR1 reads SGHRS; CDR2 reads YFSETQ.